This entry is about one T cell receptor beta chain. This entry is derived from a study of blood T cell repertoires in COVID-19. V trimming: 3 bases; J trimming: 2 bases; junction bases outside the gene matches: 0. The CDR3 is 15 residues long. Germline CDR1 SNHLY, CDR2 FYNNEI. Clones were sequenced by immunoSEQ multiplex PCR, and TCRdb holds only the in-frame ones, with some missing. The sample has about 130,000 clones, 65% to 90% seen once; the top ten hold about 2.5%. Input material: PBMCs or T cells enriched from blood (not recorded which). The chain employs TRBV2 and TRBJ1-5; 11 nucleotides line up with TRBD1. The TCR sequence derives from a woman between 50 and 59 years old who had recovered from COVID-19. CDR3 in amino acids: CASSEGQGGNQPQHF. As DNA, the CDR3 is TGTGCCAGCAGTGAGGGACAGGGGGGCAATCAGCCCCAGCATTTT.